This TCR beta chain was profiled in a study of T-cell memory formation after mild COVID-19. Background on the study: Clusters were largely donor specific. Study observations and caveats: Pre-infection memory already had some responding clones, implying cross-reactive memory joined. For contracting clones, CD4+ ones sat mainly in CM and EM, CD8+ in EMRA.

A 5'RACE reaction primed in the constant segment made cDNA libraries of TCR alpha and TCR beta, and these carried sample barcodes and UMIs. TCRdb redid the calling of the 5' RACE reads with MiXCR, one entry per CDR3 protein. The data hold under 150,000 distinct CDR3 sequences, with approximately 22% observed a single time. V dropped 0 bases and J dropped 4 bases, with 12 bases sitting between them. CDR1 is SGHAT and CDR2 is FQNNGV in the germline V gene. CDR3 size: 15 residues. Notes on this clonotype: What it binds is unknown.

The sequencing sample was made of PBMCs or a T cell subset sorted from them (not recorded which). The chain uses TRBV11-2 and TRBJ1-2, with D perhaps matching TRBD1 (6 bases). The sequence derives from a man between 18 and 29 years old who had mild COVID-19 (a few samples of this study predate the infection). Cell type and time point are not known. The CDR3 reads CASSLDLSDSYGYTF. Written as DNA, the CDR3 is TGTGCCAGCAGCTTAGATCTTTCGGACAGCTATGGCTACACCTTC.